This record covers a single TCR beta chain. Germline loops: CDR1 MDHEN, CDR2 SYDVKM. The junction had 9 bases not matched to a gene; V was cut back by 7 bases and J by 1 base. The CDR3 consists of 15 residues. This record belongs to a study of shared T cell receptors in the human thymus. Assay: immunoSEQ multiplex PCR; the TCRdb copy retains only in-frame clones and omits some. The sample shows some 640,000 clones, approximately 89% of them seen only once. These records were also assigned to another study, of human thymus T cells.

Input material: thymocytes. The V and J genes are TRBV28 and TRBJ2-5, with 7 positions matching TRBD2. The receptor comes from a boy younger than two with a congenital heart defect. As DNA, the CDR3 is TGTGCCAGCATCGCAGCGGGGCGGATCCAAGAGACCCAGTACTTC. It specifies CASIAAGRIQETQYF.